These 27 T cell receptor beta chains were all obtained from the same sample, sequenced in a study of T cells in Graves' hyperthyroidism and ophthalmopathy. The investigators amplified TCR beta CDR3 regions from RNA transcripts. The study used the HTBI primer set for a first-round RT-PCR of the TCR CDR3. MiXCR was run by TCRdb on the multiplex PCR reads, yielding one entry per CDR3 protein. The data hold 300,000 to 400,000 distinct CDR3 sequences, with roughly 20% observed a single time. Sequenced material: blood. Every receptor here comes from a woman aged 50 to 60 with Graves' hyperthyroidism.

The chain combines TRBV12-3 or TRBV12-4 with TRBJ2-1, with 7 nucleotides matching TRBD1. CDR3 length equals 15 residues. Trimming at V came to 5 bases and at J to 0 bases, leaving 4 bases not matched to a gene. The CDR3 reads CASSGPGGSYNEQFF. The CDR3 nucleotides read TGTGCCAGCAGTGGCCCAGGGGGCTCCTACAATGAGCAGTTCTTC.

A few counts support this clonotype. This chain uses TRBV7-9 with TRBJ2-1; D perhaps matches TRBD1 (6 bases). CDR1 is SEHNR and CDR2 is FQNEAQ in the germline V gene (reference sequence). The V and J ends lost 4 bases and 2 bases respectively, with 21 bases between them. CDR3 length: 18 residues. CDR3 nucleotides: TGTGCCAGCAGCTACGAGGGTGAAACAGGGTCGGCCTACAATGAGCAGTTCTTC. Amino acid sequence: CASSYEGETGSAYNEQFF.

The table lists this clonotype with many counts. The J gene is TRBJ2-5, the V gene TRBV2, with TRBD2 matching 8 bases. CDR1 and CDR2 from the germline V gene are SNHLY and FYNNEI. V was clipped by 7 bases and J by 4 bases; unmatched bases: 8. The CDR3 runs to 14 residues. CDR3: CASISGSFRETQYF. DNA for the CDR3: TGTGCCAGCATCAGCGGGAGTTTTCGAGAGACCCAGTACTTC.

The chain links TRBV19 to TRBJ1-2; D not certain. The CDR3 has 11 residues. The germline V and J ends were trimmed by 5 bases and 6 bases, with 7 bases remaining between them. The germline gives CDR1 LNHDA, CDR2 SQIVND (reference sequence). The CDR3 DNA reads as TGTGCCAGTAGTTGGTCAGATGGCTACACCTTC. This translates into CASSWSDGYTF. The variable domain in full, completed from reference TRBV19 and TRBJ1-2, reads DGGITQSPKYLFRKEGQNVTLSCEQNLNHDAMYWYRQDPGQGLRLIYYSQIVNDFQKGDIAEGYSVSREKKESFPLTVTSAQKNPTAFYLCASSWSDGYTFGSGTRLTVV.

As regards this clonotype: This may arise from a read error, as a much more abundant clone is one base away. The chain combines TRBV6-2 or TRBV6-3 with TRBJ1-5; no definite D call. V lost 5 bases and J lost 7, with 15 bases in between. Germline V gene sequence: CDR1 MNHEY, CDR2 SVGEGT. The CDR3 runs 14 residues. CDR3 region: CASSDPSFGQPQHF. The CDR3 nucleotides are TGTGCCAGCAGTGACCCCTCGTTTGGACAGCCCCAGCATTTT.

This clonotype was seen a handful of times. V is TRBV14 and J is TRBJ1-2, with D possibly matching TRBD1 (6 bases). The CDR3 is 14 amino acids. The germline V gene has CDR1 SGHDN and CDR2 FVKESK. V shed 5 bases and J shed 8 bases, with 18 bases lying between them. The CDR3 sequence is CASSWAQGNRGYTF. CDR3 nucleotides: TGTGCCAGCAGCTGGGCCCAGGGGAATCGGGGCTACACCTTC.

This clonotype was counted ten times or more. The chain has TRBV11-2 and TRBJ2-5; D is possibly TRBD1 or TRBD2 (5 bases each). V shed 1 base and J shed 1 base, with 13 bases lying between them. Per the germline V gene, CDR1 is SGHAT and CDR2 is FQNNGV. This CDR3 comprises 16 residues. CDR3 loop: CASSLAGTALQETQYF. The CDR3 DNA follows: TGTGCCAGCAGCTTAGCCGGGACGGCGCTCCAAGAGACCCAGTACTTC.

The chain joins TRBV6-2 or TRBV6-3 to TRBJ2-1; D is ambiguous. The germline V gene has CDR1 MNHEY and CDR2 SVGEGT. The length of the CDR3 is 14 residues. The ends were cut back, 8 bases at V and 5 bases at J, with 16 bases in the middle. CDR3 sequence (DNA): TGTGCCAGCCGCTGGACGGCGCAAAACAATGAGCAGTTCTTC. The encoded protein is CASRWTAQNNEQFF.

This clonotype was picked up many times. The V call is TRBV30, the J call TRBJ2-3; 8 nucleotides match TRBD2. This CDR3 is 16 amino acids long. Germline V gene lookup returns CDR1 GTSNPN and CDR2 SVGIG (reference sequence). Germline trimming cut 0 bases from V and 1 base from J; bases unmatched to any gene: 6. CDR3 region: CAWSVGVSGGTDTQYF. CDR3 in DNA: TGTGCCTGGAGTGTAGGTGTTAGCGGGGGCACAGATACGCAGTATTTT.

This clonotype has a count of ten or more. The genes are TRBV11-2 and TRBJ2-3; D may be TRBD1 (5 bases). The germline V gene has CDR1 SGHAT and CDR2 FQNNGV. V lost 1 base and J lost 3, with 11 bases in between. The CDR3 covers 15 residues. The CDR3 DNA follows: TGTGCCAGCAGCTTAGGGGCAGGGCCAACAGATACGCAGTATTTT. As protein: CASSLGAGPTDTQYF.

This clonotype was seen a few times. V and J are TRBV5-5 and TRBJ2-2, with TRBD1 identical over 9 bases. The CDR3 sequence is 16 residues long. Losses at the gene ends were 4 bases for V and 3 bases for J; bases not matched to a gene: 7. Germline CDR1 is SGHKS and CDR2 is YYEKEE (reference sequence). CDR3 bases: TGTGCCAGCAGCCGCGAGGACAGGGGTTACACCGGGGAGCTGTTTTTT. It yields the protein CASSREDRGYTGELFF. The entire variable domain, with the rest obtained from reference TRBV5-5 and TRBJ2-2, is as follows: DAGVTQSPTHLIKTRGQQVTLRCSPISGHKSVSWYQQVLGQGPQFIFQYYEKEERGRGNFPDRFSARQFPNYSSELNVNALLLGDSALYLCASSREDRGYTGELFFGEGSRLTVL.

This clonotype was observed a few times. This chain joins TRBV2 and TRBJ2-7; maybe TRBD1 (6 bases). Germline V gives CDR1 SNHLY, CDR2 FYNNEI. V was trimmed by 5 bases and J by 7 bases, leaving 15 bases between them. The CDR3 totals 13 residues. The CDR3 nucleotides are TGTGCCAGCAGTCCCGACAGGTCGCCAGAGCAGTACGTC. Translation: CASSPDRSPEQYV.

Many counts were recorded for this clonotype. V gene TRBV11-2 combines with J gene TRBJ2-7; TRBD2 might be the D (5 bases). Trimming stripped 3 bases from V and 4 bases from J, with 19 bases between. The CDR3 is 16 residues long. Germline CDR1 SGHAT, CDR2 FQNNGV. CDR3 bases: TGTGCCAGCAGCTTGAGGCTAGCCCCCGTGGTGTACGAGCAGTACTTC. Translated, it gives CASSLRLAPVVYEQYF.

The chain combines TRBV7-9 with TRBJ2-3; D gene unclear. Trimming stripped 5 bases from V and 4 bases from J, with 19 bases between. This CDR3 has 16 residues. Germline CDR1 is SEHNR and CDR2 is FQNEAQ (reference sequence). DNA for the CDR3: TGTGCCAGCAGCCCGTCGGACCCTGCCGGCGCAGATACGCAGTATTTT. Translated: CASSPSDPAGADTQYF.

CDR3 nucleotides: TGTGCCAGCCGAACCACAGGGACAGGGGGCAGGAAGACCCAGTACTTC. Its protein product is CASRTTGTGGRKTQYF. The chain combines TRBV6-1 with TRBJ2-5; 12 nucleotides agree with TRBD1. The germline gives CDR1 MNHNS, CDR2 SASEGT. CDR3 size: 16 residues. Trimming removed 8 bases from V and 6 bases from J; junction bases left unmatched: 13.

In its sample, this clonotype was seen many times. The chain has TRBV7-9 and TRBJ2-5; D gene ambiguous. The germline gives CDR1 SEHNR, CDR2 FQNEAQ (reference sequence). The V gene lost 7 bases and the J gene lost 1 base, with 7 bases spanning the gap. CDR3 length equals 12 residues. CDR3 sequence: CASTTVQETQYF. CDR3 nucleotide sequence: TGTGCCAGCACCACCGTCCAAGAGACCCAGTACTTC. The complete variable domain, with remaining parts taken from reference TRBV7-9 and TRBJ2-5, reads DTGVSQNPRHKITKRGQNVTFRCDPISEHNRLYWYRQTLGQGPEFLTYFQNEAQLEKSRLLSDRFSAERPKGSFSTLEIQRTEQGDSAMYLCASTTVQETQYFGPGTRLLVL.

The CDR3 DNA sequence: TGTGCCAGTAGGGACCTGGGACAGGACACCGGGGAGCTGTTTTTT. Encoded protein: CASRDLGQDTGELFF. The chain links TRBV19 to TRBJ2-2; 8 bases match TRBD1. The CDR3 has 15 residues. Losses at the gene ends were 6 bases for V and 3 bases for J; bases not matched to a gene: 6. From germline, CDR1 is LNHDA and CDR2 SQIVND (reference sequence).

This clonotype was recorded many times. Here the CDR3 DNA reads TGTGCCAGCAGCATAACCTTGAGCTCCTACAATGAGCAGTTCTTC. Protein product: CASSITLSSYNEQFF. This chain uses TRBV7-8 with TRBJ2-1; D call uncertain. V dropped 5 bases and J dropped 0 bases, with 11 bases sitting between them. The CDR3 covers 15 residues. The germline CDR1 and CDR2 sequences are SGHVS and FQNEAQ.

This clonotype was observed at least ten times. J is TRBJ2-7 and V is TRBV11-1; the D call may be TRBD1 or TRBD2 (5 bases each). The CDR3 consists of 14 residues. Trimming left V 4 bases short and J 5 bases short, with 15 bases between. Germline V CDR1 and CDR2: SGHAT, FQDESV (reference sequence). The CDR3 loop is CASSSPRGPNEQYF. CDR3 sequence (DNA): TGTGCCAGCAGCTCCCCGAGGGGTCCTAACGAGCAGTACTTC.

The chain recombines TRBV2 with TRBJ2-7; TRBD1 matches 10 bases. From germline, CDR1 is SNHLY and CDR2 FYNNEI. J was trimmed by 2 bases and V by 10 bases; bases with no gene match: 2. The CDR3 spans 12 residues. CDR3 amino acids: CAKGQGPYEQYF. The CDR3 DNA reads as TGTGCCAAGGGACAGGGGCCCTACGAGCAGTACTTC.

The chain recombines TRBV6-5 with TRBJ2-1; tentative D call: TRBD2 (5 bases). CDR3 length equals 15 residues. Germline CDR1 MNHEY, CDR2 SVGAGI. V lost 5 bases and J 0 bases, leaving 11 bases between the germline ends. DNA of the CDR3: TGTGCCAGCAGTAACCGGAGGAGCTCCTACAATGAGCAGTTCTTC. Translated: CASSNRRSSYNEQFF.

This clonotype occurred once. The chain employs TRBV20-1 and TRBJ2-1; 11 positions agree with TRBD2. The CDR3 covers 12 residues. Trimming at V came to 3 bases and at J to 10 bases, leaving 2 bases not matched to a gene. In germline, CDR1 is DFQATT, CDR2 SNEGSKA (reference sequence). The CDR3: CSARTSGEEQFF. DNA of the CDR3: TGCAGTGCTAGGACTAGCGGGGAAGAGCAGTTCTTC.

Many counts were recorded for this clonotype. The J gene is TRBJ1-6, the V gene TRBV20-1; no firm D call. CDR3 length: 15 residues. Germline CDR1 DFQATT, CDR2 SNEGSKA (reference sequence). The ends were cut back, 0 bases at V and 8 bases at J, with 14 bases in the middle. CDR3: CSARDLRPGDSPLHF. The CDR3 nucleotides are TGCAGTGCTAGAGATCTCCGCCCGGGAGATTCACCCCTCCACTTT.

The V gene is TRBV30, the J gene TRBJ1-2; the D gene is possibly TRBD1 (6 bases). Germline CDR1 is GTSNPN and CDR2 is SVGIG (reference sequence). V was shortened by 4 bases and J by 5 bases, with 20 bases between the two germline ends. The CDR3 is 15 amino acids. The DNA of the CDR3 is TGTGCCTGGACGTTTAAAGACAGGACCATGTATGGCTACACCTTC. Translated, it gives CAWTFKDRTMYGYTF.

The chain carries TRBV5-5 and TRBJ2-7; 7 bases are a match to TRBD1. The germline V gene has CDR1 SGHKS and CDR2 YYEKEE (reference sequence). The CDR3 is 14 residues long. The V and J ends lost 3 bases and 3 bases, in that order; junction bases with no gene match: 6. The CDR3 region is CASSSRQGLYEQYF. CDR3 bases: TGTGCCAGCAGCTCCCGACAGGGCCTCTACGAGCAGTACTTC.

This clonotype was seen ten or more times. The J gene is TRBJ1-2, the V gene TRBV28; D is uncertain. V lost 3 bases to trimming and J lost 4 bases, with 9 bases between them. In germline, CDR1 is MDHEN, CDR2 SYDVKM. The CDR3 loop spans 13 amino acids. The CDR3 region has the DNA TGTGCCAGCAGTTTCAGCTTTTTCTATGGCTACACCTTC. This encodes CASSFSFFYGYTF.

This clonotype was observed at least ten times. The chain couples TRBV18 to TRBJ1-1; D is undetermined. Germline V lookup: CDR1 KGHSH, CDR2 LQKENI. V was pared by 5 bases and J by 1 base, with 8 bases between. The CDR3 covers 13 residues. CDR3 amino acids: CASSSHENTEAFF. The CDR3 bases are TGTGCCAGCTCATCCCATGAGAACACTGAAGCTTTCTTT.